Following are 15 T cell receptor beta chains from one sample sequenced in a study of T cell responses to AZD1222 COVID-19 vaccine (dated by TCRdb to the early 2020s). Preparation of the library involved the immunoSEQ multiplex PCR assay. TCRdb retrieved this table from immuneACCESS and kept in-frame rearrangements only. Not all clones are present; in checked studies, unresolved V genes account for under half, and no reason is known for the remainder. This sample has roughly 250,000 clones in its table, and more than 80% of those were observed once. Of the sample, 0.5% to 0.65% falls within the top ten clones. Explained via the paper, the time point label denotes: baseline before first vaccination. The sequences come from peripheral blood, collected on day 0 of AZD1222 vaccination. These receptors came from an adult in good health.

V gene TRBV7-2 combines with J gene TRBJ2-3; unclear D gene. This CDR3 has 14 amino acids. Trimming took 5 bases from V and 3 from J, leaving 12 bases between them. Per germline, CDR1 SGHTA and CDR2 FQGNSA. The CDR3 is CASSRDWLTDTQYF. CDR3 bases: TGTGCCAGCAGCAGGGATTGGTTGACAGATACGCAGTATTTT. Filled out from reference TRBV7-2 and TRBJ2-3, the complete variable domain reads GAGVSQSPSNKVTEKGKDVELRCDPISGHTALYWYRQSLGQGLEFLIYFQGNSAPDKSGLPSDRFSAERTGGSVSTLTIQRTQQEDSAVYLCASSRDWLTDTQYFGPGTRLTVL.

The chain carries TRBV5-4 and TRBJ1-2, with D perhaps TRBD1 (5 bases). Germline V gives CDR1 SGHNT, CDR2 YYREEE (reference sequence). This CDR3 region has 13 residues. Trimming stripped 4 bases from V and 0 bases from J, with 7 bases between. CDR3 nucleotide sequence: TGTGCCAGCAGCCAGGGAGCTAACTATGGCTACACCTTC. Protein sequence: CASSQGANYGYTF.

The chain recombines TRBV24-1 with TRBJ1-2; D not resolved. CDR3 size: 11 residues. Germline V gene data show CDR1 as KGHDR and CDR2 as SFDVKD. Deletions cut 10 bases from V and 4 bases from J, with 9 bases between. CDR3 in amino acids: CATEGFYGYTF. In nucleotides, the CDR3 is TGTGCCACTGAGGGTTTCTATGGCTACACCTTC.

V gene TRBV20-1 combines with J gene TRBJ2-5, with a weak D call TRBD2 (5 bases). V lost 3 bases, J lost 2 bases, and 7 bases lay in between. CDR3 length: 12 amino acids. Germline values: CDR1 DFQATT, CDR2 SNEGSKA (reference sequence). CDR3 amino acids: CSASSGQETQYF. The CDR3 DNA sequence: TGCAGTGCTAGTTCGGGGCAAGAGACCCAGTACTTC.

The count of this clone is one. The V call is TRBV28, the J call TRBJ2-4; tentatively, D is TRBD1 or TRBD2 (5 bases each). The germline V gene has CDR1 MDHEN and CDR2 SYDVKM. The CDR3 runs to 16 residues. Trimming pared 5 bases from V and 2 bases from J, leaving 16 bases between. The CDR3 sequence: CASSGTGRGPKNIQYF. The CDR3 nucleotides are TGTGCCAGCAGTGGTACAGGTAGGGGACCCAAAAACATTCAGTACTTC. The full variable domain, its missing parts supplied by reference TRBV28 and TRBJ2-4, is DVKVTQSSRYLVKRTGEKVFLECVQDMDHENMFWYRQDPGLGLRLIYFSYDVKMKEKGDIPEGYSVSREKKERFSLILESASTNQTSMYLCASSGTGRGPKNIQYFGAGTRLSVL.

The table lists this clone with a count of one. The J gene is TRBJ2-2, the V gene TRBV7-2; TRBD2 matches at 12 bases. V lost 3 bases, J lost 4 bases, and 6 bases stayed unmatched. Germline V gene lookup returns CDR1 SGHTA and CDR2 FQGNSA. The CDR3 spans 17 residues. The CDR3, as DNA: TGTGCCAGCAGCTTCAAGACTAGCGGGAGTGGCACCGGGGAGCTGTTTTTT. It is translated as CASSFKTSGSGTGELFF.

V is TRBV29-1 and J is TRBJ2-7; 8 positions match TRBD1. Germline trimming cut 4 bases from V and 4 bases from J; bases unmatched to any gene: 6. CDR1 and CDR2 (germline): SQVTM, ANQGSEA. This CDR3 is built from 13 residues. The CDR3 coding sequence is TGCAGCGTTGCCAGTGGGACAGGTTACGAGCAGTACTTC. Protein: CSVASGTGYEQYF.

The chain employs TRBV24-1 and TRBJ1-2; 9 bases match TRBD1. The CDR3 consists of 14 residues. V lost 4 bases, J lost 6 bases, and 5 bases stayed unmatched. CDR1 and CDR2 (germline): KGHDR, SFDVKD. CDR3 in DNA: TGTGCCACCAGTGACAGGGGACAGGGTAATGGCTACACCTTC. It encodes CATSDRGQGNGYTF.

The J gene is TRBJ2-1, the V gene TRBV4-1, with TRBD1 matching over 8 bases. V gave up 1 base and J gave up 4 bases; unmatched junction bases: 9. This CDR3 is built from 17 residues. Germline CDR1 and CDR2: MGHRA and YSYEKL. The CDR3 DNA reads as TGCGCCAGCAGCCAAGCCCACAGGGGGATGATATACAATGAGCAGTTCTTC. It codes for CASSQAHRGMIYNEQFF.

This chain links TRBV6-1 with TRBJ1-1; no definite D call. The CDR3 loop spans 15 amino acids. Trimming cost V 1 base and J 4 bases, with 13 bases left between them. Germline CDR1 and CDR2: MNHNS and SASEGT. CDR3 nucleotide sequence: TGTGCCAGCAGTGAAGGAGTGGGTGGGAGCACTGAAGCTTTCTTT. This translates into CASSEGVGGSTEAFF.

This rearrangement joins TRBV29-1 to TRBJ1-2; D remains ambiguous. This CDR3 has 11 residues. Trimming left V 5 bases short and J 7 bases short, with 11 bases between. Germline assignment: CDR1 SQVTM and CDR2 ANQGSEA. CDR3 region: CSVWTGIGYTF. In nucleotides, the CDR3 is TGCAGCGTTTGGACGGGTATTGGCTACACCTTC.

The chain employs TRBV7-8 and TRBJ2-1; no clear D. Germline CDR1 reads SGHVS; CDR2 reads FQNEAQ. This CDR3 spans 15 amino acids. Trimming stripped 5 bases from V and 6 bases from J, with 17 bases between. Written as DNA, the CDR3 is TGTGCCAGCAGCATCAGAAAATCGGTCGTCAATGAGCAGTTCTTC. Translating it yields CASSIRKSVVNEQFF. The full variable domain, in which reference TRBV7-8 and TRBJ2-1 provide the parts outside the CDR3, is GAGVSQSPRYKVAKRGQDVALRCDPISGHVSLFWYQQALGQGPEFLTYFQNEAQLDKSGLPSDRFFAERPEGSVSTLKIQRTQQEDSAVYLCASSIRKSVVNEQFFGPGTRLTVL.

This chain links TRBV11-3 with TRBJ2-2; maybe TRBD1 (6 bases). Germline-derived CDR1 and CDR2 are SGHNT and YENEEA. The CDR3 has 14 amino acids. Trimming took 1 base from V and 3 from J, leaving 6 bases between them. This CDR3 reads CASSLAGDTGELFF. Here the CDR3 DNA reads TGTGCCAGCAGCTTAGCAGGGGACACCGGGGAGCTGTTTTTT.

The chain carries TRBV12-3 or TRBV12-4 and TRBJ2-5, with 10 bases identical to TRBD2. This CDR3 is 13 amino acids long. Trimming cost V 10 bases and J 5 bases; bases outside gene matches: 7. CDR3 amino acids: CATRLAGGETQYF. CDR3 bases: TGTGCCACCCGACTAGCGGGCGGGGAGACCCAGTACTTC.

This clone appeared a few times. This chain links TRBV28 with TRBJ1-2; D is ambiguous. V was trimmed by 5 bases and J by 8 bases, leaving 18 bases between them. Germline-derived CDR1 and CDR2 are MDHEN and SYDVKM. This CDR3 contains 14 residues. DNA of the CDR3: TGTGCCAGCAGTCCGGGTCCATTGCCGGGCGGCTACACCTTC. Protein: CASSPGPLPGGYTF.